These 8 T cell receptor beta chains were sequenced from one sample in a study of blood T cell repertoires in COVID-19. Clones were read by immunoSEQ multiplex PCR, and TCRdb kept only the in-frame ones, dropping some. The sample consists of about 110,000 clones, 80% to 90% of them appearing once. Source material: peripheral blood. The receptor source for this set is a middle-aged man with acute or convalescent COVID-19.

CDR3 sequence (DNA): TGCAGCGTTGTAACAGGCTCCAATCAGCCCCAGCATTTT. It yields the protein CSVVTGSNQPQHF. This chain joins TRBV29-1 and TRBJ1-5; D might be TRBD1 (5 bases). V was clipped by 4 bases and J by 3 bases, with 10 bases between them. Germline CDR1 is SQVTM and CDR2 is ANQGSEA. The CDR3 runs 13 residues.

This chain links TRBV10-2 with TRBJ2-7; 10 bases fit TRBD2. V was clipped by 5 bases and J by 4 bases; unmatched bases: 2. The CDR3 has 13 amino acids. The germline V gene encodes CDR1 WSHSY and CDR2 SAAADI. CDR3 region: CASSSGGAYEQYF. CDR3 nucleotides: TGCGCCAGCAGTAGCGGGGGGGCATACGAGCAGTACTTC.

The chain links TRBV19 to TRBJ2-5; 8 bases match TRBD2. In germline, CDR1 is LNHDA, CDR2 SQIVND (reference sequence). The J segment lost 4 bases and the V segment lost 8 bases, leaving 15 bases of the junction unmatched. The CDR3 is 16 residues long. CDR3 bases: TGTGCCAGTGCCGAGGGAGCGGGGGCCCTTGCAGAGACCCAGTACTTC. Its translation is CASAEGAGALAETQYF.

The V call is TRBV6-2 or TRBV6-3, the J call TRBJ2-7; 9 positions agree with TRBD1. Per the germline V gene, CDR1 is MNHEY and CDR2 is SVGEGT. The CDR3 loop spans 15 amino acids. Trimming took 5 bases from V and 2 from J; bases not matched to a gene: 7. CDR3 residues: CASSRPGTGTYEQYF. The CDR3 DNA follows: TGTGCCAGCAGTCGTCCCGGGACAGGGACCTACGAGCAGTACTTC.

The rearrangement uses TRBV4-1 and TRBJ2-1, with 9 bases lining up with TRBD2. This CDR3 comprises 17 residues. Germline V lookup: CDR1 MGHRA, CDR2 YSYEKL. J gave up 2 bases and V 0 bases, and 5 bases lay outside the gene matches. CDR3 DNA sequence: TGCGCCAGCAGCCAAGACCCTCTAGCGGGAACCTACAATGAGCAGTTCTTC. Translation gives CASSQDPLAGTYNEQFF.

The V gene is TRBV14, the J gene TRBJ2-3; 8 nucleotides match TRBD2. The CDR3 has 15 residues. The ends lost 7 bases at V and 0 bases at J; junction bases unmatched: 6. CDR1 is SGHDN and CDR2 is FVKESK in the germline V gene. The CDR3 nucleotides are TGTGCCAGCAACGCCATAGCGGGGAGCACAGATACGCAGTATTTT. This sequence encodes CASNAIAGSTDTQYF.

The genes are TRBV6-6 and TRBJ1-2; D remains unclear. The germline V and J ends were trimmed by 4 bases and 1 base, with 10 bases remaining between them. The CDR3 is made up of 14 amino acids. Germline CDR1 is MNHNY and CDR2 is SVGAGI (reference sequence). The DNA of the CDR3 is TGTGCCAGCAGTTGGCCGGGGAATAACTATGGCTACACCTTC. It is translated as CASSWPGNNYGYTF.

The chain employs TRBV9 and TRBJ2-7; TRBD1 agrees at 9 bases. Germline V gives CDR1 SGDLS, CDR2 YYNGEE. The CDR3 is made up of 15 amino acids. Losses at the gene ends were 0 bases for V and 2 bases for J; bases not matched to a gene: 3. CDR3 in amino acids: CASSVATGGAYEQYF. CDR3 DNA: TGTGCCAGCAGCGTAGCGACAGGGGGTGCCTACGAGCAGTACTTC.